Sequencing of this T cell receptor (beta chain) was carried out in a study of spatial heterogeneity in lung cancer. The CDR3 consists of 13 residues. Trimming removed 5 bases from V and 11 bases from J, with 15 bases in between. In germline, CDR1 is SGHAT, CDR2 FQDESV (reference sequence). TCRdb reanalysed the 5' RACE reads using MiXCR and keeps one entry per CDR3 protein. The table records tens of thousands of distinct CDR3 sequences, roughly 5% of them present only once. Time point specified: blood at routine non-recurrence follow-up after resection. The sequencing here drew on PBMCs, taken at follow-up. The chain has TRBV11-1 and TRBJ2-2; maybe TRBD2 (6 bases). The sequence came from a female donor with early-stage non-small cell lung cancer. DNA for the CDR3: TGTGCCAGCAGCCGCCGGTTGGGAGGCGAGCTGTTTTTT. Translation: CASSRRLGGELFF. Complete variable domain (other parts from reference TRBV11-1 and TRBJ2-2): EAEVAQSPRYKITEKSQAVAFWCDPISGHATLYWYRQILGQGPELLVQFQDESVVDDSQLPKDRFSAERLKGVDSTLKIQPAELGDSAMYLCASSRRLGGELFFGEGSRLTVL.